A selection of T cell receptor beta chains follows, all from one sample in a study of brain T cells in children with intractable seizures. This table comes from immunoSEQ multiplex PCR, and its TCRdb copy is limited to in-frame clones, with some not included. The sample shows about 340,000 clones, nearly 95% of them seen only once. Sequences were derived from peripheral blood, sampled less than 6 months after surgery. These receptors all come from a boy younger than two with tuberous sclerosis and intractable seizures. The CDR3 runs from the conserved cysteine through the conserved F or W. D genes are given only for firm matches. Clone size, where shown, is once, few, many, or a class for clones that have expanded.

clone_size	v_call	j_call	d_call	cdr3_aa	cdr3_nt
NA	TRBV10-3	TRBJ2-3	TRBD2	CAISDGLAGVADTQYF	TGTGCCATCAGTGACGGACTAGCGGGAGTCGCAGATACGCAGTATTTT
NA	TRBV18	TRBJ2-2	NA	CASSGKLNTGELFF	TGTGCCAGCTCAGGGAAGTTGAACACCGGGGAGCTGTTTTTT
NA	TRBV6-5	TRBJ1-4	NA	CASIFSGGDNEKLFF	TGTGCCAGCATCTTCTCGGGAGGAGATAATGAAAAACTGTTTTTT
NA	TRBV29-1	TRBJ2-1	NA	CSVEDRVYNEQFF	TGCAGCGTTGAAGACAGGGTGTACAATGAGCAGTTCTTC
few	TRBV7-9	TRBJ2-7	NA	CASSLTSGEQYF	TGTGCCAGCAGCTTAACATCTGGCGAGCAGTACTTC
NA	TRBV11-2	TRBJ2-7	NA	CASSLLPSRDEQYF	TGTGCCAGCAGCTTACTTCCGAGTCGAGACGAGCAGTACTTC
NA	TRBV4-2	TRBJ2-1	TRBD2	CASSYSADSGRAKQFF	TGTGCCAGCAGCTACTCCGCGGATAGCGGGAGGGCCAAGCAGTTCTTC
NA	TRBV6-1	TRBJ1-3	NA	CASSDGGGGGNTIYF	TGTGCCAGCAGTGACGGCGGCGGCGGAGGAAACACCATATATTTT
NA	TRBV6-6	TRBJ2-1	TRBD1	CASSYETGDEQFF	TGTGCCAGCAGCTACGAGACAGGGGATGAGCAGTTCTTC
NA	TRBV6-4	TRBJ2-7	NA	CASSDRTRDPLYDSYEQYF	TGTGCCAGCAGTGACCGCACGCGGGACCCCCTTTATGACTCCTACGAGCAGTACTTC
NA	TRBV27	TRBJ2-1	NA	CASSLRGRGIEQFF	TGTGCCAGCAGTTTGCGCGGCAGGGGTATTGAGCAGTTCTTC
NA	TRBV7-9	TRBJ1-1	NA	CASSFVGPNTEAFF	TGTGCCAGCAGCTTCGTGGGGCCGAACACTGAAGCTTTCTTT
NA	TRBV9	TRBJ2-1	NA	CASSDTQAGEQFF	TGTGCCAGCAGCGACACACAAGCCGGTGAGCAGTTCTTC
NA	TRBV21-1	TRBJ2-2	NA	CASTAPPGELFF	TGTGCCAGCACCGCCCCCCCCGGGGAGCTGTTTTTT
NA	TRBV5-4	TRBJ2-3	NA	CASSPGGQASTDTQYF	TGTGCCAGCAGCCCGGGAGGACAGGCAAGCACAGATACGCAGTATTTT
NA	TRBV28	TRBJ1-2	NA	CASRPPARGYGYTF	TGTGCCAGCAGGCCCCCAGCACGGGGATATGGCTACACCTTC
NA	TRBV14	TRBJ2-4	NA	CASSQATSIQYF	TGTGCCAGCAGCCAAGCGACTAGCATTCAGTACTTC
NA	TRBV19	TRBJ2-1	NA	CASSMAAREMDEQFF	TGTGCCAGTAGTATGGCGGCTAGAGAAATGGATGAGCAGTTCTTC
NA	TRBV14	TRBJ2-7	NA	CASSHLSEPTYEQYF	TGTGCCAGCAGCCACCTGTCGGAGCCCACCTACGAGCAGTACTTC
NA	TRBV7-2	TRBJ2-1	TRBD2	CASSLAPSGYNEQFF	TGTGCCAGCAGCTTAGCCCCTAGCGGATACAATGAGCAGTTCTTC
NA	TRBV4-1	TRBJ2-1	TRBD2	CASSQNTAGDQFF	TGCGCCAGCAGCCAAAATACGGCGGGAGACCAGTTCTTC
NA	TRBV11-2	TRBJ1-1	NA	CASSFPRGTEAFF	TGTGCCAGCAGCTTCCCCAGGGGCACTGAAGCTTTCTTT